This T cell receptor beta chain was profiled in a study of shared clonotypes between healthy human individuals. The repertoire was sequenced with immunoSEQ multiplex PCR; TCRdb's copy has only in-frame clones and lacks some. The sample contains roughly 2.5 million clones, approximately 92% of which appear only once. In germline, CDR1 is MNHEY, CDR2 SVGAGI. Germline trimming cut 5 bases from V and 7 bases from J; bases unmatched to any gene: 5. The length of the CDR3 is 14 residues. The chain links TRBV6-5 to TRBJ1-6, with 7 bases lining up with TRBD1. The sequenced sample was naive CD4+ T cells sorted from blood. Indicated subset: CD45RA+ positively selected. This TCR derives from a man aged 18-30 years in good health. The CDR3 spells CASSVLDRNSPLHF. DNA for the CDR3: TGTGCCAGCAGTGTACTGGACAGGAATTCACCCCTCCACTTT.